The 5 T cell receptor beta chains below come from one sample, sequenced in a study of cytomegalovirus exposure and HLA in healthy donors. 60 Vbeta and 13 Jbeta primers were used in PCR. Sequenced by immunoSEQ multiplex PCR; TCRdb stores in-frame clones only, minus some. The sample records about 140,000 clones, approximately 80% being singletons. The sequencing input was PBMCs. Source of these receptors: a woman between 18 and 30 years old in good health and CMV-seropositive.

This sequence joins TRBV30 and TRBJ1-2; D gene uncertain. The V and J ends lost 1 base and 7 bases respectively, with 13 bases between them. This CDR3 contains 13 residues. In germline, CDR1 is GTSNPN, CDR2 SVGIG (reference sequence). The CDR3 loop reads CAWSEETYRGYTF. The CDR3 DNA is TGTGCCTGGAGTGAAGAGACATACCGTGGCTACACCTTC.

CDR3 residues: CASRTGGNEKLFF. CDR3 in DNA: TGTGCCAGCAGGACAGGGGGCAATGAAAAACTGTTTTTT. The rearrangement links TRBV6-5 to TRBJ1-4, with 10 bases lining up with TRBD1. The CDR3 is made up of 13 amino acids. CDR1 is MNHEY, CDR2 SVGAGI, per germline. The V gene end was trimmed by 6 bases and the J gene end by 5 bases; junction bases not matched to a gene: 0.

The CDR3 DNA is TGTGCCAGCAAGAAGGAGACCTACGAGCAGTACTTC. It translates to CASKKETYEQYF. The chain is built from TRBV6-1 and TRBJ2-7; D unresolved. V was clipped by 7 bases and J by 2 bases, with 9 bases between them. Per the germline V gene, CDR1 is MNHNS and CDR2 is SASEGT. The CDR3 totals 12 residues.

This chain joins TRBV7-2 and TRBJ2-4; D may be TRBD2 (6 bases). The CDR3 sequence is 18 residues long. Trimming shortened V by 1 base and J by 0 bases, and 16 bases separated the two germline ends. Germline V gives CDR1 SGHTA, CDR2 FQGNSA. CDR3 loop: CASSLVPVGGLAKNIQYF. The CDR3, as DNA: TGTGCCAGCAGCTTAGTTCCGGTGGGGGGTCTAGCCAAAAACATTCAGTACTTC.

The J gene is TRBJ1-1, the V gene TRBV5-1; D gene uncertain. The CDR3 loop spans 15 amino acids. In germline, CDR1 is SGHRS, CDR2 YFSETQ. The germline V and J ends were trimmed by 2 bases and 0 bases, with 11 bases remaining between them. CDR3 region: CASSLNTGVNTEAFF. For the CDR3, the DNA is TGCGCCAGCAGCTTAAATACGGGTGTGAACACTGAAGCTTTCTTT. The full variable domain, in which reference TRBV5-1 and TRBJ1-1 provide the parts outside the CDR3, is KAGVTQTPRYLIKTRGQQVTLSCSPISGHRSVSWYQQTPGQGLQFLFEYFSETQRNKGNFPGRFSGRQFSNSRSEMNVSTLELGDSALYLCASSLNTGVNTEAFFGQGTRLTVV.